Listed below are T cell receptor beta chains from one sample, sequenced in a study of blood T cell repertoires in COVID-19. Method: immunoSEQ multiplex PCR; TCRdb's copy keeps in-frame clones and lacks some. The table includes a few hundred thousand clones, roughly 86% detected once. Sequencing used peripheral blood. The receptors stem from a woman in her forties or fifties with acute or convalescent COVID-19. Each CDR3 is given with its conserved first and last residue. Fields, in order: J gene, clone size, V gene, D gene, CDR3 DNA, CDR3 protein. A D gene is named only where the DNA matches it firmly. Clone size, where shown, is once, few, many, or a class for clones that have expanded.

J: TRBJ2-1
size: .
V: TRBV7-3
D: .
DNA: TGTGCCAGCAGCTTAGGCCAGGTCGACGTAAAGTTCTTC
CDR3: CASSLGQVDVKFF

J: TRBJ1-1
size: .
V: TRBV19
D: .
DNA: TGTGCCAGTAGTATAGCAGACCGGGTAGCGGCCACTGAAGCTTTCTTT
CDR3: CASSIADRVAATEAFF

J: TRBJ1-1
size: .
V: TRBV7-8
D: .
DNA: TGTGCCAGCAGCGATCGGACAGAGCGCCGCACTGAAGCTTTCTTT
CDR3: CASSDRTERRTEAFF

J: TRBJ2-7
size: .
V: TRBV28
D: TRBD2
DNA: TGTGCCAGCAATATAAGGACTAGCGGGACCGAGCAGTACTTC
CDR3: CASNIRTSGTEQYF

J: TRBJ1-3
size: .
V: TRBV28
D: .
DNA: TGTGCCAGCACACCGGACTTCTCTGGAAACACCATATATTTT
CDR3: CASTPDFSGNTIYF

J: TRBJ2-6
size: .
V: TRBV28
D: .
DNA: TGTGCCAGCAGTCTCCCATACAGCTCTGGGGCCAACGTCCTGACTTTC
CDR3: CASSLPYSSGANVLTF

J: TRBJ2-1
size: .
V: TRBV11-3
D: TRBD1
DNA: TGTGCCAGCAGCTGGGGACAGGGGGCCGATGAGCAGTTCTTC
CDR3: CASSWGQGADEQFF

J: TRBJ1-2
size: .
V: TRBV7-6
D: .
DNA: TGTGCCAGCAGCTTAGCAGACAGTCCTTATGGCTACACCTTC
CDR3: CASSLADSPYGYTF

J: TRBJ2-7
size: .
V: TRBV27
D: .
DNA: TGTGCCAGCAGTTTTTTCCCTCAGGGGTACGAGCAGTACTTC
CDR3: CASSFFPQGYEQYF

J: TRBJ2-5
size: .
V: TRBV7-9
D: TRBD1
DNA: TGTGCCAGCAGCCACTGGACAGGGCCGGAGACCCAGTACTTC
CDR3: CASSHWTGPETQYF

J: TRBJ1-5
size: .
V: TRBV28
D: TRBD1
DNA: TGTGCCAGCAGTCCCCCGGGACAGGGCCTCAATCAGCCCCAGCATTTT
CDR3: CASSPPGQGLNQPQHF

J: TRBJ2-3
size: .
V: TRBV18
D: TRBD2
DNA: TGTGCCAGCTCACCAACTAGCGGGGTTGGCACAGATACGCAGTATTTT
CDR3: CASSPTSGVGTDTQYF

J: TRBJ1-6
size: .
V: TRBV5-1
D: .
DNA: TGCGCCAGCAGCTTGGGTACAGGGTCGAATTCACCCCTCCACTTT
CDR3: CASSLGTGSNSPLHF

J: TRBJ2-6
size: .
V: TRBV6-6
D: TRBD1
DNA: TGTGCCAGCAGGTCCAGAGGGGGCAGTGGGGCCAACGTCCTGACTTTC
CDR3: CASRSRGGSGANVLTF

J: TRBJ2-3
size: .
V: TRBV5-1
D: .
DNA: TGCGCCAGCAGCTTGGGTTCGGTCACAGATACGCAGTATTTT
CDR3: CASSLGSVTDTQYF

J: TRBJ2-1
size: .
V: TRBV3-1/TRBV3-2
D: TRBD2
DNA: TGTGCCAGCAGCCAAGAGGTAGCGGGAGACGAGGAGCAGTTCTTC
CDR3: CASSQEVAGDEEQFF

J: TRBJ2-1
size: once
V: TRBV24-1
D: TRBD1
DNA: TGTGCCGCCTCGAACAGGGGCAATGAGCAGTTCTTC
CDR3: CAASNRGNEQFF

J: TRBJ1-1
size: .
V: TRBV5-1
D: TRBD1
DNA: TGCGCCAGCAGCGTGGACAGGGGGGCCACTGAAGCTTTCTTT
CDR3: CASSVDRGATEAFF

J: TRBJ2-3
size: .
V: TRBV5-1
D: TRBD2
DNA: TGCGCCAGCATGGCCAGCGGGAGTTGGGATACGCAGTATTTT
CDR3: CASMASGSWDTQYF

J: TRBJ2-7
size: .
V: TRBV3-1/TRBV3-2
D: .
DNA: TGTGCCAGCAGCCCTCGACAAGGATACTCCTACGAGCAGTACTTC
CDR3: CASSPRQGYSYEQYF

J: TRBJ2-1
size: .
V: TRBV28
D: TRBD1
DNA: TGTGCCAGCAGTCCGGGGACAGGGTACGATGAGCAGTTCTTC
CDR3: CASSPGTGYDEQFF

J: TRBJ2-5
size: .
V: TRBV18
D: TRBD2
DNA: TGTGCCAGCTCACATACTAGCGGGGAGACCCAGTACTTC
CDR3: CASSHTSGETQYF

J: TRBJ2-5
size: .
V: TRBV27
D: TRBD1
DNA: TGTGCCAGCAGTTCAGGACAGGGAGGAGGAGAGACCCAGTACTTC
CDR3: CASSSGQGGGETQYF

J: TRBJ2-7
size: .
V: TRBV19
D: .
DNA: TGTGCCAGTAGCTCATATTTAGCGGTCTCCTACGAGCAGTACTTC
CDR3: CASSSYLAVSYEQYF

J: TRBJ2-7
size: .
V: TRBV28
D: .
DNA: TGTGCCAGCAGTTTACCCTCCTCAGGGGAGCAGTACTTC
CDR3: CASSLPSSGEQYF

J: TRBJ2-7
size: .
V: TRBV24-1
D: TRBD2
DNA: TGTGCCACCAGTGATGCGGGACTAGCGGTCGACGAGCAGTACTTC
CDR3: CATSDAGLAVDEQYF

J: TRBJ1-1
size: .
V: TRBV6-4
D: .
DNA: TGTGCCAGCAGCTTTAGAAGTAACACTGAAGCTTTCTTT
CDR3: CASSFRSNTEAFF

J: TRBJ1-1
size: .
V: TRBV5-1
D: .
DNA: TGCGCCAGCAGCTGGGACTGGAACACTGAAGCTTTCTTT
CDR3: CASSWDWNTEAFF

J: TRBJ2-7
size: .
V: TRBV20-1
D: .
DNA: TGCAGTGCTAGTGCCGGGTACCCCAACTACGAGCAGTACTTC
CDR3: CSASAGYPNYEQYF

J: TRBJ2-7
size: once
V: TRBV9
D: TRBD1
DNA: TGTGCCAGCAGCGTAGGGGGACAGGGGTTCTACGAGCAGTACTTC
CDR3: CASSVGGQGFYEQYF

J: TRBJ1-3
size: .
V: TRBV3-1/TRBV3-2
D: .
DNA: TGTGCCAGCAGCCTTCGTTGGGCCCCTGGAAACACCATATATTTT
CDR3: CASSLRWAPGNTIYF

J: TRBJ1-1
size: .
V: TRBV19
D: TRBD1
DNA: TGTGCCAGTGGACAGGAATACACTGAAGCTTTCTTT
CDR3: CASGQEYTEAFF

J: TRBJ2-1
size: .
V: TRBV4-2
D: .
DNA: TGTGCCAGCAGCCAAGATCTGGACTACTTCAATGAGCAGTTCTTC
CDR3: CASSQDLDYFNEQFF

J: TRBJ2-3
size: .
V: TRBV7-9
D: TRBD2
DNA: TGTGCCAGCAGCCGACACATTCGGACTAGCGGGAGTCCAGATACGCAGTATTTT
CDR3: CASSRHIRTSGSPDTQYF

J: TRBJ2-7
size: .
V: TRBV11-2
D: TRBD1
DNA: TGTGCCAGCAGCTCGAGAGGGGGCGCCTTTTCCTACGAGCAGTACTTC
CDR3: CASSSRGGAFSYEQYF

J: TRBJ1-2
size: once
V: TRBV5-1
D: .
DNA: TGCGCCAGCAGCTTGGACAGGGCGGCTTCTGGCTACACCTTC
CDR3: CASSLDRAASGYTF

J: TRBJ1-2
size: .
V: TRBV12-3/TRBV12-4
D: .
DNA: TGTGCCAGCAACAGGGTAGGGTATGGCTACACCTTC
CDR3: CASNRVGYGYTF

J: TRBJ2-1
size: .
V: TRBV19
D: .
DNA: TGTGCCAGTAGTAGCCGTAGAGGCCTTTCCCACCATGAGCAGTTCTTC
CDR3: CASSSRRGLSHHEQFF

J: TRBJ2-3
size: .
V: TRBV6-6
D: TRBD2
DNA: TGTGCCCCCGCGGGAGGGTCGAAAGATACGCAGTATTTT
CDR3: CAPAGGSKDTQYF

J: TRBJ1-1
size: once
V: TRBV5-3
D: TRBD1
DNA: TGTGCCAGAAGCTCTCTTGGGACAGGGAACACTGAAGCTTTCTTT
CDR3: CARSSLGTGNTEAFF

J: TRBJ2-5
size: .
V: TRBV24-1
D: TRBD2
DNA: TGTGCCACCAGTGAACCGGGACTAGCGGGAGTAGGAGAGACCCAGTACTTC
CDR3: CATSEPGLAGVGETQYF

J: TRBJ2-7
size: .
V: TRBV5-1
D: TRBD1
DNA: TGCGCCAGCAGCATAGGGACAGGACCCCCTTGGGAGCAGTACTTC
CDR3: CASSIGTGPPWEQYF

J: TRBJ2-7
size: .
V: TRBV9
D: .
DNA: TGTGCCAGCAGCGTAGAGGCTAGCAGAACCTACGAGCAGTACTTC
CDR3: CASSVEASRTYEQYF